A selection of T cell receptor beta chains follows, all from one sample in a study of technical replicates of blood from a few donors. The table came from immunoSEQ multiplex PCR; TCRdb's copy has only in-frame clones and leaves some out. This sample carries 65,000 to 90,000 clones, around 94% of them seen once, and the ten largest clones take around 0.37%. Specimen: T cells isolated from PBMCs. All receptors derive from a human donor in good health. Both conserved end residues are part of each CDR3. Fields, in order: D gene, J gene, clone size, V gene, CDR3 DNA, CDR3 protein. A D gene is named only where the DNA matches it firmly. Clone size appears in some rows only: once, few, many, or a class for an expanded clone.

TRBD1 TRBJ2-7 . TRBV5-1 TGCGCCAGCAGCTTGACAGGGGGTAACTCCTACGAGCAGTACTTC CASSLTGGNSYEQYF
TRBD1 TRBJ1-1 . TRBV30 TGTGCCTGGGCCCGACAGGGAGCCACTGAAGCTTTCTTT CAWARQGATEAFF
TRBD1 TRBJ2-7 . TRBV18 TGTGCCAGCTCCCCAAAGACAGGGACCCCCTACGAGCAGTACTTC CASSPKTGTPYEQYF
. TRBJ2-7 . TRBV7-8 TGTGCCAGCAGCTTAGAGTCAGGGGTCTACGAGCAGTACTTC CASSLESGVYEQYF
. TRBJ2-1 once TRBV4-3 TGCGCCAGCAGCCAAGGCACGGAGGACTACTATTACAATGAGCAGTTCTTC CASSQGTEDYYYNEQFF
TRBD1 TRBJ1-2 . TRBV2 TGTGCCAGCAGCCAAACTCGGACAGGGGATGGCTACACCTTC CASSQTRTGDGYTF
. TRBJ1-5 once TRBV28 TGTGCCAGCAGTTTAATTGGGAGTGGTGCGGGCGGCAATCAGCCCCAGCATTTT CASSLIGSGAGGNQPQHF
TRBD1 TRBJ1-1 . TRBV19 TGTGCCAGTAGTGAGACAGGGGAAGTCACTGAAGCTTTCTTT CASSETGEVTEAFF
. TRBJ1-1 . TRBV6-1 TGTGCCAGCAGTGAAGCTGTTGGCTACACTGAAGCTTTCTTT CASSEAVGYTEAFF
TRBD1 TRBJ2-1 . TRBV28 TGTGCCAGCAGTCAGACAGGGGGCGGGAATGAGCAGTTCTTC CASSQTGGGNEQFF
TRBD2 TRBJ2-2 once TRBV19 TGTGCCACCGCGGGACTAGCGGGAGCAAACGGGGAGCTGTTTTTT CATAGLAGANGELFF
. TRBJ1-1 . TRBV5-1 TGCGCCAGCAGCCTGGGCTTCTCCTTGACGGGGAACACTGAAGCTTTCTTT CASSLGFSLTGNTEAFF
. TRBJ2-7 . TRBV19 TGTGCCAGTAGTGAGGCGGGAATGGGCTACGAGCAGTACTTC CASSEAGMGYEQYF
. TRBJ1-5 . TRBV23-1 TGCGCCTTCCGGGGGAGCAATCAGCCCCAGCATTTT CAFRGSNQPQHF
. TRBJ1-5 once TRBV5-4 TGTGCCAGCAGCTCCGGCGGTGGGCGGGAGCCCCAGCATTTT CASSSGGGREPQHF
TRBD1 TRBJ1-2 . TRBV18 TGTGCCAGCTCACCACAGTCAGGGGGCGGCTATGGCTACACCTTC CASSPQSGGGYGYTF
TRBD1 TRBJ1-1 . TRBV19 TGTGCCAGTGGGGACAGGGATAACACTGAAGCTTTCTTT CASGDRDNTEAFF
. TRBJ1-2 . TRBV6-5 TGTGCCAGCAGTTACTCGATTGCGACAGTAGATGGCTACACCTTC CASSYSIATVDGYTF
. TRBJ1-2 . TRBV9 TGTGCCAGCAGCGTAGCCGGGACGGGGGACTATGGCTACACCTTC CASSVAGTGDYGYTF